The clone carrying this T cell receptor (beta chain) occurred once. Antigen: not known. This specimen comes from a study of TIL therapy for anti-PD-1-resistant metastatic lung cancer. Findings and limits, study-wide: Many TIL product clones were absent from baseline tumor, suggesting clonal contraction.

CDR3 length: 14 residues. Per germline, CDR1 SGHKS and CDR2 YYEKEE (reference sequence). V lost 0 bases, J lost 2 bases, and 9 bases lay in between. Sequencing used immunoSEQ v3. Produced via immunoSEQ multiplex PCR; TCRdb's table is partial and in-frame only. The repertoire holds around 100,000 clones, less than 70% seen once, with 9.5% to 13% in the top ten. Regarding time point: pre-treatment sample, taken before nivolumab and TIL therapy. Pleural nodules or supraclavicular lymph nodes made up most of the excised metastases sampled. This material consisted of tumor tissue, taken at baseline. This receptor was identified in a person between 25 and 79 years old with non-small cell lung cancer. The chain is built from TRBV5-5 and TRBJ2-7; the D is unclear. The CDR3 sequence: CASSLDLLAYEQYF. The CDR3 nucleotides read TGTGCCAGCAGCTTGGACCTCTTGGCCTACGAGCAGTACTTC.